What follows describes a single T cell receptor beta chain. Trimming pared 1 base from V and 1 base from J, leaving 23 bases between. There are 19 residues in the CDR3. CDR1 SGHDN and CDR2 FVKESK come from the germline V gene. This record belongs to a study of T cell changes during pregnancy in multiple sclerosis. Using immunoSEQ multiplex PCR, the repertoire was profiled, and TCRdb retains in-frame clones only, with some absent. The table lists more than 55,000 clones, about nine tenths of them singletons. The chain links TRBV14 to TRBJ2-7, with D possibly TRBD2 on 5 matching bases. The receptor's source is a female donor in good health, enrolled as a control in a pregnancy study. The sample consisted of peripheral blood, taken after pregnancy. As DNA, the CDR3 is TGTGCCAGCAGCCAAGGGGGTAGGGTGCCTAGCTATGAGTCCTACGAGCAGTACTTC. This encodes CASSQGGRVPSYESYEQYF.